This T cell receptor beta chain was captured by sequencing in a study of cytotoxic CD8 clonotypes in ibrutinib-treated CLL. Study overall: Response sampling came at median around 12 months of treatment, ranging about 6 to 40 months.

A note on this clone: No antigen is known for it.

Assay used: immunoSEQ multiplex PCR; TCRdb lists only in-frame clones, some missing. The data contain under 150,000 clones, around 84% of them singletons. CDR1 is KGHSH, CDR2 LQKENI, per germline. Trimming cost V 3 bases and J 5 bases, with 14 bases left between them. The CDR3 runs 15 residues. The study, taken as a whole, reports: Starting clonality was above that of age-matched healthy donors and tracked circulating CD8+ T-cell counts. Clonality rose at ibrutinib response, held steady in sustained remission, and fell toward baseline at progression.

This specimen was PBMCs, taken after 24 months of ibrutinib treatment. This sequence was found in a human donor with chronic lymphocytic leukemia. The V and J genes are TRBV18 and TRBJ2-1, with D unclear. The DNA of the CDR3 is TGTGCCAGCTCACCGCTGGGGATTTCGGACAATGAGCAGTTCTTC. This gives the protein CASSPLGISDNEQFF.